This paragraph covers one T cell receptor beta chain sequence. The data originate from a study of T cells in Graves' hyperthyroidism and ophthalmopathy. RNA transcripts provided the source from which TCR beta CDR3 regions were amplified. During a first-round RT-PCR of the TCR CDR3, the HTBI primer set was used. TCRdb reprocessed the multiplex PCR reads via MiXCR and lists one record per CDR3 protein. This table has about 360,000 distinct CDR3 sequences, under 15% appearing once. Patients aged 18 to 65 had newly diagnosed hyperthyroidism of under 2 months' duration. On the basis of clinical symptoms, serum thyroxine and TRAb, thyroid ultrasound and orbital computed tomography, diagnoses were made. The germline CDR1 and CDR2 sequences are ENHRY and SYGVKD. The V end lost 7 bases, the J end lost 0 bases, and 13 bases lay between the germline ends. The CDR3 contains 14 residues.

Sequenced input: blood. The TCR comes from a woman between 18 and 29 years old with Graves' hyperthyroidism. The chain combines TRBV10-3 with TRBJ2-7, with D perhaps TRBD2 (5 bases). This CDR3 is CAITRSGGSYEQYF. CDR3 DNA sequence: TGTGCCATCACCCGTAGTGGAGGCTCCTACGAGCAGTACTTC.